The T cell receptor (beta chain) described here comes from a study of vaccination effects on CD4 cells after COVID-19. The CDR3 contains 15 residues. Germline assignment: CDR1 MNHEY and CDR2 SVGAGI. V lost 5 bases and J lost 2, with 15 bases in between. With the ViraFEST assay, the study expanded antigen-specific CD4+ T cells using viral peptide pools, then sequenced them. On roughly day 10 of culture, CD4+ T cells were separated out. The participants, recipients of two vaccine doses, got either BNT162b2 or mRNA-1273. Clones were read by immunoSEQ multiplex PCR, and TCRdb kept only the in-frame ones, dropping some. The table has 55,000 to 70,000 clones, 76% seen once. To note about this clone: As yet, its antigen is unknown.

This TCR came from a human donor who received a COVID-19 vaccine. The specimen was CD4+ T cells from PBMCs cultured with HCoV-OC43 spike peptides, collected after COVID-19 vaccination. Subset specified: HCoV-OC43 spike overlapping peptide pool stimulation. The chain couples TRBV6-5 to TRBJ2-5, with a possible D match to TRBD2 (5 bases). The CDR3 sequence is CASSNGVGEQETQYF. CDR3 in DNA: TGTGCCAGCAGTAACGGTGTCGGGGAGCAAGAGACCCAGTACTTC.